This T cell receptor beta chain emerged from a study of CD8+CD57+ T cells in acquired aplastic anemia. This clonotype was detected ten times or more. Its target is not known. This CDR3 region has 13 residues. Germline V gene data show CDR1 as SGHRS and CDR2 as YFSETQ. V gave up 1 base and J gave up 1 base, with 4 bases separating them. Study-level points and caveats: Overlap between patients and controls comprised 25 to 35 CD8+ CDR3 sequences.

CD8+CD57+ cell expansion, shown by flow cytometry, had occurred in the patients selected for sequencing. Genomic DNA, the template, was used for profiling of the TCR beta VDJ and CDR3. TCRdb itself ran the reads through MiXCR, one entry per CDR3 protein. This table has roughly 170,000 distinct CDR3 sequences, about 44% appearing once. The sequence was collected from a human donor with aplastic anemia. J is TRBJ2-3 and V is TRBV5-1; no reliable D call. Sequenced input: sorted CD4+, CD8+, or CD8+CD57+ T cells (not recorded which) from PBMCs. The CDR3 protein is CASSLSGTDTQYF. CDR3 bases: TGCGCCAGCAGCTTGAGTGGCACAGATACGCAGTATTTT.